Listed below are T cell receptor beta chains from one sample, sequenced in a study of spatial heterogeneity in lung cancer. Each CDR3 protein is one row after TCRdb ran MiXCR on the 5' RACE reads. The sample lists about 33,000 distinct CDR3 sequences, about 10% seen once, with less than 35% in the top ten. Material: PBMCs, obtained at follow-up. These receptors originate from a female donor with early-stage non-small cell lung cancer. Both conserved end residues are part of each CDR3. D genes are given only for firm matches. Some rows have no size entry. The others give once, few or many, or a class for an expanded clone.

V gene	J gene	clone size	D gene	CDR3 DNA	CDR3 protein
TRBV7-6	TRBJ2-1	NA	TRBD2	TGTGCCAGCAGCATGGCGCCTAGCGGGGGCTACAATGAGCAGTTCTTC	CASSMAPSGGYNEQFF
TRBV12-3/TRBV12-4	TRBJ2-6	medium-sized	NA	TGTGCCAGCGAGGTTTCAGGTGGGGCCAACGTCCTGACTTTC	CASEVSGGANVLTF
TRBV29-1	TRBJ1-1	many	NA	TGCAGCGCCCTTGACAGAACGAGGAACACTGAAGCTTTCTTT	CSALDRTRNTEAFF
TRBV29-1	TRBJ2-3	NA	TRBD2	TGCAGCGTGGAAGCGGGGGGGCAGTATTTT	CSVEAGGQYF
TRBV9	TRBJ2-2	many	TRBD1	TGTGCCAGCAGCGCGGGGACAGGGGGCTTCACCGGGGAGCTGTTTTTT	CASSAGTGGFTGELFF
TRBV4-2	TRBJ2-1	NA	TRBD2	TGTGCCAGCAGCCAACTGGGACTAGCGAAACGGGGGCAGTTCTTC	CASSQLGLAKRGQFF
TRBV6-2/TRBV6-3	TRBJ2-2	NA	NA	TGTGCCAGCAGCCAGATTAGGGGGACCGGGGAGCTGTTTTTT	CASSQIRGTGELFF
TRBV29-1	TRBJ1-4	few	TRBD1	TGCAGCGCTGGGACAGTAGGAACTAATGAAAAACTGTTTTTT	CSAGTVGTNEKLFF
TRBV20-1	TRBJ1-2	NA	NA	TGCAGTGCCATGCGGGACACTAACTATGGCTACACCTTC	CSAMRDTNYGYTF
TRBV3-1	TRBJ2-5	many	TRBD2	TGTGCCAGCAGCCACAAGGGGACTAGCGGGGGGTCCCAAGAGACCCAGTACTTC	CASSHKGTSGGSQETQYF
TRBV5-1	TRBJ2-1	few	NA	TGCGCCAGCAGTGTGGGTCCCAATGAGCAGTTCTTC	CASSVGPNEQFF
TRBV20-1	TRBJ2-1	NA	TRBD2	TGCAGTGCTAGTTCTGGCGGGGGGTTGAGTGAGCAGTTCTTC	CSASSGGGLSEQFF
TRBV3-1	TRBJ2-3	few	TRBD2	TGTGCCAGCAGCCAAGATTGGCGGGGGAGGACAGATACGCAGTATTTT	CASSQDWRGRTDTQYF
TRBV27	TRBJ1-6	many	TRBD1	TGTGCCAGCAGTTTTTGGGACAGAAATTCACCCCTCCACTTT	CASSFWDRNSPLHF
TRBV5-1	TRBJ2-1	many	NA	TGCGCCAGCCTGGGAAAACGGAATGAGCAGTTCTTC	CASLGKRNEQFF
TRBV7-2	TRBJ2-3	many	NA	TGTGCCAGCAGCCCCCTGACTAGTTCAGATACGCAGTATTTT	CASSPLTSSDTQYF
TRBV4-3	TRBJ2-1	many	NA	TGCGCCAGCAGCCAACTTAAGGACTTTCCTATGGCCCATGAGCAGTTCTTC	CASSQLKDFPMAHEQFF
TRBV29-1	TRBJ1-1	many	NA	TGCAGCGTTGAGGGGGACGGTTTTGTGGCTTTCTTT	CSVEGDGFVAFF
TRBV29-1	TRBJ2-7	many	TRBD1	TGCAGCGTTAATACAGGGGGCGGAACCTACGAGCAGTACTTC	CSVNTGGGTYEQYF
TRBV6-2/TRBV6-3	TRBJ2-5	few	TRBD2	TGTGCCAGCAGTTACGTGGCGGGGGACCTTAGAACCCAGTACTTC	CASSYVAGDLRTQYF
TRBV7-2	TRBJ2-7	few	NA	TGTGCCAGCACCAATAGCTGGGGATCCGAGCAGTACTTC	CASTNSWGSEQYF
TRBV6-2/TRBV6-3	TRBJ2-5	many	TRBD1	TGTGCCAGCAGACTCCGGGACAGCGGAGAGACCCAGTACTTC	CASRLRDSGETQYF
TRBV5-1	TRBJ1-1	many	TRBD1	TGCGCCAGCAGCTGGACCGACAGGGCGGGCACTGAAGCTTTCTTT	CASSWTDRAGTEAFF
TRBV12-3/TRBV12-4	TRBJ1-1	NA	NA	TGTGCCAGCAGTTTAGTTCCGGGCCCTAACACTGAAGCTTTCTTT	CASSLVPGPNTEAFF
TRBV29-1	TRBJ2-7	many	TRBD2	TGCAGCGCCCGGGGAGGGAACGAGCAGTACTTC	CSARGGNEQYF
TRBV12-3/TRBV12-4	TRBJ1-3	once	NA	TGTGCCAGCAGTCGACCGACGGGGAGCTCTGGAAACACCATATATTTT	CASSRPTGSSGNTIYF
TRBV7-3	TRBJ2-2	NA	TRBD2	TGTGCCAGCAGCTTCAGCGGGGCGAACACCGGGGAGCTGTTTTTT	CASSFSGANTGELFF
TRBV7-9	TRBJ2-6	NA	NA	TGTGCCAGCAGCTCCCCGTTTCTCTCTGGGGCCAACGTCCTGACTTTC	CASSSPFLSGANVLTF